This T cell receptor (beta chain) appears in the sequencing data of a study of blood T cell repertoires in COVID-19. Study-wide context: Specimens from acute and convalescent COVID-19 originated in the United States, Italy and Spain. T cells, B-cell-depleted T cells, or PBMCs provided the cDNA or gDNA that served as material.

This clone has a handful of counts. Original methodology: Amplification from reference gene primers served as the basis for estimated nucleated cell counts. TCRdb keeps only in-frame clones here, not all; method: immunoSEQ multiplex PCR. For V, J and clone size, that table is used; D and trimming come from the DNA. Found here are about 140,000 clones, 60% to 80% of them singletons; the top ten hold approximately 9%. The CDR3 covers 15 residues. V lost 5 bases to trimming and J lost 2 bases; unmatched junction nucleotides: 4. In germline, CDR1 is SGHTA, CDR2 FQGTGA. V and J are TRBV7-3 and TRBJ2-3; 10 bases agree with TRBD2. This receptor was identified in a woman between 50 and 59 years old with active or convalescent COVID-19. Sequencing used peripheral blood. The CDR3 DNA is TGTGCCAGCAGCCCAAGCGGGGGGGCCACAGATACGCAGTATTTT. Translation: CASSPSGGATDTQYF.